This T cell receptor (beta chain) was identified in a study of blood T cell repertoires in COVID-19. Study as a whole: Samples taken during acute and convalescent COVID-19 were collected in the United States, Italy and Spain. Sources were T cells, B-cell-depleted T cells, or PBMCs; the material itself was cDNA or gDNA.

Under the authors' procedure: Estimation of nucleated cell counts was performed using reference gene primer amplification. Data came from immunoSEQ multiplex PCR; TCRdb stores just in-frame clones and leaves some out. Clone size and V and J calls were adopted from that table, with D and trimming inferred from the DNA. The sample carries fewer than 250,000 clones, roughly 90% recorded once. With V trimmed by 0 bases and J by 2 bases, 0 bases remained unmatched. The germline CDR1 and CDR2 sequences are KGHSY and FQNENV. The CDR3 is 15 amino acids. The sequenced sample consisted of peripheral blood. This receptor was obtained from a woman aged 60-75 years with acute or convalescent COVID-19. The genes are TRBV16 and TRBJ1-3, with TRBD1 identical over 8 bases. The CDR3 reads CASSQSTGAGNTIYF. Written as DNA, the CDR3 is TGTGCCAGCAGCCAATCGACAGGGGCTGGAAACACCATATATTTT.